This T cell receptor (beta chain) was profiled in a study of T cells in Graves' hyperthyroidism and ophthalmopathy. This clonotype was found many times. CDR1 DFQATT and CDR2 SNEGSKA come from the germline V gene (reference sequence). V was clipped by 0 bases and J by 0 bases, with 12 bases between them. The CDR3 runs to 16 residues. Researchers amplified the TCR beta CDR3 regions from RNA transcripts. The HTBI set primed first-round TCR CDR3 RT-PCR. TCRdb redid the calling of the multiplex PCR reads with MiXCR, one entry per CDR3 protein. The sample has some 560,000 distinct CDR3 sequences; 15% to 17% are singletons.

The chain couples TRBV20-1 to TRBJ1-5; D remains unclear. Sequenced input: blood. This TCR came from a woman younger than 45 with Graves' hyperthyroidism. CDR3 DNA: TGCAGTGCTAGAGATCCGACGGATTATAGCAATCAGCCCCAGCATTTT. Its protein product is CSARDPTDYSNQPQHF.